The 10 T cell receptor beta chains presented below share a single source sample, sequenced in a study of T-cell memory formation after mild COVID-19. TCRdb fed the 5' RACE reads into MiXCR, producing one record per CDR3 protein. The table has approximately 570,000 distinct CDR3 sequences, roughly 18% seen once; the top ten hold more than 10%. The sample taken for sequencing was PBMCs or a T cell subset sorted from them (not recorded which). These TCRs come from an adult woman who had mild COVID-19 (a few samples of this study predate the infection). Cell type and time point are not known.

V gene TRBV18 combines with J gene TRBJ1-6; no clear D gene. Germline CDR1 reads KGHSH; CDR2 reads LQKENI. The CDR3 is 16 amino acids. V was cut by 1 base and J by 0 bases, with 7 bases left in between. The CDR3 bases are TGTGCCAGCTCACCACAGTCCAGCTCCTATAATTCACCCCTCCACTTT. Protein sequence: CASSPQSSSYNSPLHF.

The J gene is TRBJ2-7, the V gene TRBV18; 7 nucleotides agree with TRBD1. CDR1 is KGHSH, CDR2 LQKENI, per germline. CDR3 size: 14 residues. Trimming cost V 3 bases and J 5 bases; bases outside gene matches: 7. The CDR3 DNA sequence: TGTGCCAGCTCACCCCTGGGACAGAGGAACGAGCAGTACTTC. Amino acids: CASSPLGQRNEQYF.

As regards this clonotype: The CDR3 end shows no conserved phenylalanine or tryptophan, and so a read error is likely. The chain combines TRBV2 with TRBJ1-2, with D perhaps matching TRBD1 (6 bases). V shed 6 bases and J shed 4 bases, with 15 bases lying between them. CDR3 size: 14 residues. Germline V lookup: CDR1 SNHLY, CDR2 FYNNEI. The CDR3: CASRVTGISYGYTL. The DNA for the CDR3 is TGTGCCAGCAGAGTAACAGGGATAAGCTATGGCTACACCTTA.

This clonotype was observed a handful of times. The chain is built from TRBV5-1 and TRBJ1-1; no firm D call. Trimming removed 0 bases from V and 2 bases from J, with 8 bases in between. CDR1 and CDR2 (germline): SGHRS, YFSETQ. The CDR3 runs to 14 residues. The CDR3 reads CASSLAAANTEAFF. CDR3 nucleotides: TGCGCCAGCAGCTTGGCGGCAGCCAACACTGAAGCTTTCTTT.

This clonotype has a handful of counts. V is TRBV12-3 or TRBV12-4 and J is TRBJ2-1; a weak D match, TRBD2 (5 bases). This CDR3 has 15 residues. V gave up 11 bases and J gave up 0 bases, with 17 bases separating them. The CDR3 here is CAAARRTTSYNEQFF. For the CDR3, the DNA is TGTGCCGCCGCGAGGAGGACCACCTCCTACAATGAGCAGTTCTTC.

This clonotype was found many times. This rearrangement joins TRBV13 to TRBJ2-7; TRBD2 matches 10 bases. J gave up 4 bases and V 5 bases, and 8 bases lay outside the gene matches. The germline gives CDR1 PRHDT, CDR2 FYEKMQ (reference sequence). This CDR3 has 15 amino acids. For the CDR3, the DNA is TGTGCCAGCAGCCCACCCTCTAGCGGGGGTTACGAGCAGTACTTC. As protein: CASSPPSSGGYEQYF.

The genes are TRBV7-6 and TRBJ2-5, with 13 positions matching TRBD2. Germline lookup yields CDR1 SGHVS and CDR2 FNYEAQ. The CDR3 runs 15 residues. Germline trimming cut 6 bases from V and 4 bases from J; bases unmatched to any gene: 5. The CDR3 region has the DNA TGTGCCAGCAGACCCGGACTAGCGGGAGCAGAGACCCAGTACTTC. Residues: CASRPGLAGAETQYF.

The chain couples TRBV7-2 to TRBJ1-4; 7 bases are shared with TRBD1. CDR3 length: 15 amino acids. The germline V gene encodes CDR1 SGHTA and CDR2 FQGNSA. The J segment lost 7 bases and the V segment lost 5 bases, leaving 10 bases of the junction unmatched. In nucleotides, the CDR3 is TGTGCCAGCAGCGGAGGAGGGGGCGCCGGTGAAAAACTGTTTTTT. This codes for CASSGGGGAGEKLFF.

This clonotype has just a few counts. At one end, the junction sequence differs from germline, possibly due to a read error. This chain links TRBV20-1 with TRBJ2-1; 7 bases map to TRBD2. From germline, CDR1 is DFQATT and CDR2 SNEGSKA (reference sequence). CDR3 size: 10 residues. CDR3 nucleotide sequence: TGCAGTGCCAGAGGGGACTATGCAAGCTTC. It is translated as CSARGDYASF.

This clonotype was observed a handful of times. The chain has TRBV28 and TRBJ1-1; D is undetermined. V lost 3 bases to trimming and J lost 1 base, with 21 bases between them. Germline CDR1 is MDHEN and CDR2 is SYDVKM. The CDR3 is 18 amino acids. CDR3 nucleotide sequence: TGTGCCAGCAGTTTTTCCAACTTTAGGGCGGGGAAGAACACTGAAGCTTTCTTT. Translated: CASSFSNFRAGKNTEAFF.